This TCR beta chain was found in a study of blood T cells in healthy people across ages. The sample holds many counts of this clonotype. Its antigen is undetermined. Samples each had at least 5 micrograms of total RNA extracted. PCR was performed a second time for roughly 7 to 12 cycles using a sample-barcoded 5' primer and a J-beta primer mix. Each cDNA molecule received a tag from a template-switch adaptor that had 12 random nucleotides. TCRdb used MiXCR to reprocess the 5' RACE reads, holding one entry per CDR3 protein. The data show roughly 1,500,000 distinct CDR3 sequences, approximately 38% seen once. Study conclusions and caveats: It was the long-lived donors that had more naive CD4+ cells and higher diversity than aged donors. Estimates of diversity drawn from one million T cells were considered underestimates.

Per germline, CDR1 SQVTM and CDR2 ANQGSEA. CDR3 length equals 10 residues. Trimming took off 7 bases at V and 8 bases at J, with 11 bases between the two ends. The sequenced sample consisted of blood. The receptor's source is a woman in her late teens or twenties in good health. The chain recombines TRBV29-1 with TRBJ1-2; D ambiguous. CDR3 sequence reads: CSAEGEGYTF. CDR3 bases: TGCAGCGCAGAAGGCGAGGGCTACACCTTC.